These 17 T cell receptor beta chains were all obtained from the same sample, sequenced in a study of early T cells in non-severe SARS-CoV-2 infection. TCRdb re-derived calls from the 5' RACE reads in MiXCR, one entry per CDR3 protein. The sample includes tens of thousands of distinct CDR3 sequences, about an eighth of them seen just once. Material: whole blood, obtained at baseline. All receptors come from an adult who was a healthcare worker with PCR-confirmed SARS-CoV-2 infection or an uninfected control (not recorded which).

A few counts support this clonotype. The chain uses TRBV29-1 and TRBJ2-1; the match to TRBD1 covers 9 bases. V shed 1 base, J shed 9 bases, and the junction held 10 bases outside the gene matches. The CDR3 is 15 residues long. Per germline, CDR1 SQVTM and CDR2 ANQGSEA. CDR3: CSVEALDRGTVEQFF. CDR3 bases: TGCAGCGTTGAAGCGTTGGACAGGGGAACTGTTGAGCAGTTCTTC.

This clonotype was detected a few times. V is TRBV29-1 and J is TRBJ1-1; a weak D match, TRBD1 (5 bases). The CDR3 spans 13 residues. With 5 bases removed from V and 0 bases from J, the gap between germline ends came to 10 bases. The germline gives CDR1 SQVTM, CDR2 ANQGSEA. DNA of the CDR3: TGCAGCGTTCGGGGGATGATGAACACTGAAGCTTTCTTT. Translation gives CSVRGMMNTEAFF.

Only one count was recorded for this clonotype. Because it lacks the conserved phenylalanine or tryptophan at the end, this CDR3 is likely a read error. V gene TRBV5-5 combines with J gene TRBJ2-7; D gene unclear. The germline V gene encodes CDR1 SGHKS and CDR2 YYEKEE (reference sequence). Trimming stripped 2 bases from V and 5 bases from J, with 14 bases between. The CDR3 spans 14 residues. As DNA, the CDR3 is TGTGCCAGCAGCTTTAGGACCCCAATCGACGAGCAGTACATC. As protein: CASSFRTPIDEQYI.

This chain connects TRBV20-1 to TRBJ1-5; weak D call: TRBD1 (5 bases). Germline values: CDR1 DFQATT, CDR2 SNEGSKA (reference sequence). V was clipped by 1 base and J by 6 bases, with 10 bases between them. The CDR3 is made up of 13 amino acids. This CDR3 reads CSARGEGVQPQHF. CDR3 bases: TGCAGTGCTAGAGGAGAAGGGGTTCAGCCCCAGCATTTT.

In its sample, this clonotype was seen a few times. DNA of the CDR3: TGTGCCAGCAGCCCGCGGATGATTAATGAGCAGTTCTTC. This codes for CASSPRMINEQFF. V is TRBV5-5 and J is TRBJ2-1; no clear D. Germline V gene data show CDR1 as SGHKS and CDR2 as YYEKEE (reference sequence). Trimming shortened V by 4 bases and J by 7 bases, and 12 bases separated the two germline ends. There are 13 residues in the CDR3.

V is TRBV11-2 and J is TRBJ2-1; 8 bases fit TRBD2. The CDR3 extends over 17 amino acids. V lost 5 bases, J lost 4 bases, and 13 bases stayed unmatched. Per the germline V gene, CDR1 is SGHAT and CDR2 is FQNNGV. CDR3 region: CASSPRASGGVYNEQFF. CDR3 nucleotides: TGTGCCAGCAGCCCTCGAGCCTCGGGGGGGGTTTACAATGAGCAGTTCTTC. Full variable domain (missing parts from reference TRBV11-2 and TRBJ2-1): EAGVAQSPRYKIIEKRQSVAFWCNPISGHATLYWYQQILGQGPKLLIQFQNNGVVDDSQLPKDRFSAERLKGVDSTLKIQPAKLEDSAVYLCASSPRASGGVYNEQFFGPGTRLTVL.

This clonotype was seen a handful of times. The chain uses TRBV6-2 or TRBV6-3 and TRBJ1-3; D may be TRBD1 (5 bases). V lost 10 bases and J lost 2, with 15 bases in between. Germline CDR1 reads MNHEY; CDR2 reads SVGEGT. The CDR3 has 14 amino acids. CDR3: CATTGTSTGNTIYF. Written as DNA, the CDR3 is TGTGCCACCACGGGGACTTCTACTGGAAACACCATATATTTT.

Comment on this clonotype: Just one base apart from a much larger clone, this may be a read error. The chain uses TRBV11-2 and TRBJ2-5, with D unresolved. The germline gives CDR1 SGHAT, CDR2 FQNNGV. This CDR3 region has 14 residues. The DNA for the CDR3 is TGTGCCAGCAGCTTAGTTGGCTATCAAGAGGCCCAGTACTTC. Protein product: CASSLVGYQEAQYF.

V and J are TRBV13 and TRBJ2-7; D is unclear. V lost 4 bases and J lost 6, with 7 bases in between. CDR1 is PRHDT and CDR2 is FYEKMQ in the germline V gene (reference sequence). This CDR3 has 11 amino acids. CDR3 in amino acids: CASSYLGEQYF. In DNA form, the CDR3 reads TGTGCCAGCAGCTACCTAGGCGAGCAGTACTTC.

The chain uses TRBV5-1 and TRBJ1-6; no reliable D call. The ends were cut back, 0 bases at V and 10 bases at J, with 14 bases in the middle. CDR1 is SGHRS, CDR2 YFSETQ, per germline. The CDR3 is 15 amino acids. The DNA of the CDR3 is TGCGCCAGCAGCTTGGTCCCAGGTCGTGAATCACCCCTCCACTTT. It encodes CASSLVPGRESPLHF.

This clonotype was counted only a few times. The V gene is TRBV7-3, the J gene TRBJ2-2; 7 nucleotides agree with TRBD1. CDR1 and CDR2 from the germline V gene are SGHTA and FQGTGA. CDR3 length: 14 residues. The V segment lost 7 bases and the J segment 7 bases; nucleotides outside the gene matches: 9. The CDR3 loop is CASTINQGDGELFF. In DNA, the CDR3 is TGTGCCAGCACCATAAATCAGGGGGACGGGGAGCTGTTTTTT.

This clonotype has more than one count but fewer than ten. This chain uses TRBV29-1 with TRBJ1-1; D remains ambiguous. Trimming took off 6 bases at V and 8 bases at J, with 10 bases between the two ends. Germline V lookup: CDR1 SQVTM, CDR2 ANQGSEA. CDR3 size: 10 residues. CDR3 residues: CSVGPGEAFF. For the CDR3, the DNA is TGCAGCGTAGGTCCGGGAGAAGCTTTCTTT.

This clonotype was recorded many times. The CDR3 DNA is TGTGCCAGCAGTTACCCCCGGGGAGGGAGCCAAAACATTCAGTACTTC. Its protein is CASSYPRGGSQNIQYF. V gene TRBV6-2 or TRBV6-3 combines with J gene TRBJ2-4, with 7 bases fitting TRBD2. The CDR3 is made up of 16 amino acids. Germline V gene sequence: CDR1 MNHEY, CDR2 SVGEGT. V shed 2 bases and J 5 bases; nucleotides not matched to a gene: 9.

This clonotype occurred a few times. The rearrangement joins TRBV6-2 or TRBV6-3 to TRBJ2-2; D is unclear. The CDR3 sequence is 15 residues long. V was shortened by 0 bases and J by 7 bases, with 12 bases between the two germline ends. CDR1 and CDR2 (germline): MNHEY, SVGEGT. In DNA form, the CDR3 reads TGTGCCAGCAGTTACTCCGGCCACAAGGGCGGGGAGCTGTTTTTT. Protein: CASSYSGHKGGELFF.

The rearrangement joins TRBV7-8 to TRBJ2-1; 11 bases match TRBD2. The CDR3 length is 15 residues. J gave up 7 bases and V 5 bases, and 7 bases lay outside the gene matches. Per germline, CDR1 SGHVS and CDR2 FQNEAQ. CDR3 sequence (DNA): TGTGCCAGCAGCCAACTAGCGGGAGTTAGGAATGAGCAGTTCTTC. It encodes CASSQLAGVRNEQFF.

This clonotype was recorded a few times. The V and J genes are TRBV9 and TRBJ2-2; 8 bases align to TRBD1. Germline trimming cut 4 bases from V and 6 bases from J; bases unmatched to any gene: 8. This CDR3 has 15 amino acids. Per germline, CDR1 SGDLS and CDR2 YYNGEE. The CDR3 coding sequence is TGTGCCAGCAGCCAGGGACAGGCCAACCCCGGGGAGCTGTTTTTT. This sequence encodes CASSQGQANPGELFF. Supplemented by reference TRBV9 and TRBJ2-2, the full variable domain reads DSGVTQTPKHLITATGQRVTLRCSPRSGDLSVYWYQQSLDQGLQFLIQYYNGEERAKGNILERFSAQQFPDLHSELNLSSLELGDSALYFCASSQGQANPGELFFGEGSRLTVL.

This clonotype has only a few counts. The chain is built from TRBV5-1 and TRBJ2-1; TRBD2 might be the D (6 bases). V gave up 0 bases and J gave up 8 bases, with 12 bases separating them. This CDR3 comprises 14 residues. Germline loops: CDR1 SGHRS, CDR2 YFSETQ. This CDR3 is CASSLDGGRHEQFF. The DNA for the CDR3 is TGCGCCAGCAGCTTGGATGGGGGGAGGCATGAGCAGTTCTTC.